The next 2 T cell receptor beta chains were all read from a single sample in a study of blood T cell repertoires in COVID-19. Sequencing used immunoSEQ multiplex PCR; TCRdb keeps in-frame clones, though not all of them. The table lists approximately 160,000 clones, more than 75% of them singletons. Sequencing input: peripheral blood. All receptors come from a woman aged 55-69 years with COVID-19, enrolled during active disease.

This clone was seen once. The chain couples TRBV28 to TRBJ1-2, with a possible D match to TRBD1 (5 bases). The CDR3 is 15 residues long. Germline V gives CDR1 MDHEN, CDR2 SYDVKM. The germline V and J ends were trimmed by 5 bases and 3 bases, with 16 bases remaining between them. As DNA, the CDR3 is TGTGCCAGCAGTCCCCCCCGCGGGGGTCACTATGGCTACACCTTC. Translation: CASSPPRGGHYGYTF.

The J gene is TRBJ1-1, the V gene TRBV11-3, with D possibly being TRBD1 (6 bases). The germline V gene encodes CDR1 SGHNT and CDR2 YENEEA. V shed 5 bases and J shed 3 bases, with 13 bases lying between them. This CDR3 has 14 amino acids. The chain's CDR3 is CASSQTGSDTEAFF. The DNA for the CDR3 is TGTGCCAGCAGCCAAACAGGGTCTGACACTGAAGCTTTCTTT.